This is a list of T cell receptor beta chains from one sample in a study of blood T cell repertoires in COVID-19. Assay used: immunoSEQ multiplex PCR; TCRdb lists only in-frame clones, some missing. The sample yields around 140,000 clones, around 89% seen once. Sequenced input: peripheral blood. The origin of the receptors is a man aged 45-65 years with active or convalescent COVID-19. Each CDR3 is given with its conserved first and last residue. D genes are given only for firm matches.

d_call: -; v_call: TRBV6-5; j_call: TRBJ2-3; cdr3_nt: TGTGCCAGCAGTTCGCGACAGACCCTATTCACAGATACGCAGTATTTT; cdr3_aa: CASSSRQTLFTDTQYF
d_call: -; v_call: TRBV14; j_call: TRBJ1-1; cdr3_nt: TGTGCCAGCAGGCTAGACAGATTGAACACTGAAGCTTTCTTT; cdr3_aa: CASRLDRLNTEAFF
d_call: -; v_call: TRBV9; j_call: TRBJ1-1; cdr3_nt: TGTGCCAGCAGCGTAGACTCTAGGAACACTGAAGCTTTCTTT; cdr3_aa: CASSVDSRNTEAFF
d_call: -; v_call: TRBV28; j_call: TRBJ1-4; cdr3_nt: TGTGCCAGCAGCCAGGGTCCAACTAATGAAAAACTGTTTTTT; cdr3_aa: CASSQGPTNEKLFF
d_call: -; v_call: TRBV7-8; j_call: TRBJ1-1; cdr3_nt: TGTGCCAGCAGCTTGAGCAGGCGCGGGGCTTTCTTT; cdr3_aa: CASSLSRRGAFF
d_call: -; v_call: TRBV2; j_call: TRBJ1-2; cdr3_nt: TGTGCCAGCAGATCCGGCCGACAGGACTATGGCTACACCTTC; cdr3_aa: CASRSGRQDYGYTF
d_call: TRBD2; v_call: TRBV6-5; j_call: TRBJ2-2; cdr3_nt: TGTGCCAGCAGGCCTAGCGGGATGACCGGGGAGCTGTTTTTT; cdr3_aa: CASRPSGMTGELFF
d_call: -; v_call: TRBV3-1/TRBV3-2; j_call: TRBJ1-1; cdr3_nt: TGTGCCAGCAGACAAGACACAGCTGAAGCTTTCTTT; cdr3_aa: CASRQDTAEAFF
d_call: -; v_call: TRBV2; j_call: TRBJ2-4; cdr3_nt: TGTGCCAGCAGCCCCCGCAGGGCCAAAAACATTCAGTACTTC; cdr3_aa: CASSPRRAKNIQYF
d_call: -; v_call: TRBV5-8; j_call: TRBJ1-5; cdr3_nt: TGTGCCAGCAGCTTGTTACGAGGTACCCAGCCCCAGCATTTT; cdr3_aa: CASSLLRGTQPQHF
d_call: TRBD2; v_call: TRBV2; j_call: TRBJ2-7; cdr3_nt: TGTGCCAGCAGTGTCGGTGCGGGAGGGGGCGCTTACGAGCAGTACTTC; cdr3_aa: CASSVGAGGGAYEQYF
d_call: -; v_call: TRBV9; j_call: TRBJ1-4; cdr3_nt: TGTGCCAGCAGCGTAGCTCACGGGGGGGATAATGAAAAACTGTTTTTT; cdr3_aa: CASSVAHGGDNEKLFF
d_call: TRBD2; v_call: TRBV30; j_call: TRBJ2-3; cdr3_nt: TGTGCCTGGAGGTCACTAGCGGGAGGGCCAGATACGCAGTATTTT; cdr3_aa: CAWRSLAGGPDTQYF
d_call: TRBD1; v_call: TRBV5-5; j_call: TRBJ2-1; cdr3_nt: TGTGCCAGCGCTCGACAGGGTGGAAACAATGAGCAGTTCTTC; cdr3_aa: CASARQGGNNEQFF
d_call: TRBD2; v_call: TRBV7-2; j_call: TRBJ2-7; cdr3_nt: TGTGCCAGCAGCCCGTGGACTAGCGGGGGATTTAAATCCTACGAGCAGTACTTC; cdr3_aa: CASSPWTSGGFKSYEQYF
d_call: -; v_call: TRBV12-3/TRBV12-4; j_call: TRBJ1-1; cdr3_nt: TGTGCCAGCAGTGCGCCCAGGGGTGAAGCTTTCTTT; cdr3_aa: CASSAPRGEAFF
d_call: -; v_call: TRBV29-1; j_call: TRBJ2-6; cdr3_nt: TGCAGCGTTGGCCAGGCTGGGGCCAACGTCCTGACTTTC; cdr3_aa: CSVGQAGANVLTF
d_call: -; v_call: TRBV30; j_call: TRBJ2-5; cdr3_nt: TGTGCCTGGAGTGTAAAGACTAGTCGTACTGAGACCCAGTACTTC; cdr3_aa: CAWSVKTSRTETQYF
d_call: -; v_call: TRBV3-1/TRBV3-2; j_call: TRBJ1-3; cdr3_nt: TGTGCCAGCAGCCCAAGCGGGAGCTCTGGAAACACCATATATTTT; cdr3_aa: CASSPSGSSGNTIYF
d_call: TRBD1; v_call: TRBV19; j_call: TRBJ1-4; cdr3_nt: TGTGCCAGTAAATCTGAGGGGGCCCCTAATGAAAAACTGTTTTTT; cdr3_aa: CASKSEGAPNEKLFF
d_call: -; v_call: TRBV28; j_call: TRBJ2-3; cdr3_nt: TGTGCCACCATGTCACAGGGAGATACGCAGTATTTT; cdr3_aa: CATMSQGDTQYF
d_call: TRBD1; v_call: TRBV5-4; j_call: TRBJ2-1; cdr3_nt: TGTGCCAGCAGCTTGGCCCCGGGACAGGGGGTGGATGGTGAGCAGTTCTTC; cdr3_aa: CASSLAPGQGVDGEQFF